The subject of this entry is one TCR beta chain. Data came from immunoSEQ multiplex PCR; TCRdb stores just in-frame clones and leaves some out. Of 30,000 to 35,000 clones in the sample, around 90% were seen once. This specimen belongs to a study of OX40 agonist ivuxolimab in advanced cancers. With 5 bases clipped from V and 4 bases from J, the junction kept 5 bases outside the gene matches. Germline assignment: CDR1 SEHNR and CDR2 FQNEAQ (reference sequence). This CDR3 contains 15 residues. The chain couples TRBV7-9 to TRBJ1-3; TRBD1 agrees at 10 bases. This sample comprised CD4+ or CD8+ T cells sorted from blood, obtained in a trial of the OX40 agonist ivuxolimab. This TCR derives from an adult with an advanced solid tumor such as melanoma, head and neck, liver or kidney cancer. The CDR3 loop is CASSLGQGEGNTIYF. The CDR3 nucleotides are TGTGCCAGCAGCCTCGGACAGGGGGAGGGAAACACCATATATTTT.